The present TCR beta chain was sequenced within a study of T cell responses to AZD1222 COVID-19 vaccine. Remarks on this clone: Its antigen remains unidentified.

The CDR3 loop spans 18 amino acids. CDR1 is SGHNT, CDR2 YYREEE, per germline (reference sequence). J lost 7 bases, V lost 3 bases, and 20 bases had no gene match. General study points: Vaccination with two AZD1222 doses was followed by a rise in Spike-specific TCR breadth and depth.

Some clones are missing from TCRdb's copy, which holds only in-frame ones; the method was immunoSEQ multiplex PCR. The sample consists of more than 100,000 clones, about 92% of them appearing once. The J gene is TRBJ2-7, the V gene TRBV5-4, with 9 bases aligning to TRBD2. The origin of this receptor is an adult in good health. Sequences were derived from peripheral blood, sampled on day 0 of AZD1222 vaccination. CDR3: CASSSAASGVPGLYEQYF. CDR3 DNA: TGTGCCAGCAGCTCCGCCGCTAGCGGGGTACCGGGGCTGTATGAGCAGTACTTC.